This T cell receptor (beta chain) comes out of a study of T-cell reconstitution after alpha-beta-depleted transplantation in children. TCRbeta library preparation incorporated unique molecular identifiers. TCRdb re-derived calls from the PCR reads in MiXCR, one entry per CDR3 protein. Among about 230,000 distinct CDR3 sequences listed, 9.7% were seen once. This clonotype was observed many times. This clonotype was sampled from a human donor who donated a stem cell graft to a child with SCID. The sequences come from PBMCs from the stem cell graft donor, collected from the stem cell graft.

Here the CDR3 DNA reads TGTGCCAGCAGTCTTATAGCGGGGGAGCAGTTCTTC. This encodes CASSLIAGEQFF. The rearrangement links TRBV12-3 or TRBV12-4 to TRBJ2-1; 8 nucleotides align to TRBD2. This CDR3 is 12 amino acids long. J was trimmed by 10 bases and V by 5 bases; bases with no gene match: 4.